The rows below give T cell receptor beta chains drawn from one sample of a study of shared clonotypes between healthy human individuals. Clones were read by immunoSEQ multiplex PCR, and TCRdb kept only the in-frame ones, dropping some. In the table there are approximately 2.3 million clones, over 85% of which are singletons. The specimen sequenced was naive CD4+ T cells from PBMCs. The receptors were sampled from a man aged 18 to 30 in good health. Some clones in this sample may be carry-over from other donors' samples. Each CDR3 is given with its conserved first and last residue. The D gene is left open where the match is weak. Expanded clones get a size class; other rows say once, few or many, or leave the size out.

v_gene: TRBV6-5; d_gene: -; j_gene: TRBJ2-5; abundance: -; CDR3nt: TGTGCCAGCAGTTACTCCCATGGGGAGACCCAGTACTTC; CDR3aa: CASSYSHGETQYF
v_gene: TRBV30; d_gene: TRBD2; j_gene: TRBJ2-1; abundance: -; CDR3nt: TGTGCCTGGATCCCGCCGGGACTAGCGGGAGGGCCAAGGGGATTGCGTGAGCAGTTCTTC; CDR3aa: CAWIPPGLAGGPRGLREQFF
v_gene: TRBV6-6; d_gene: -; j_gene: TRBJ1-4; abundance: once; CDR3nt: TGTGCCAGCAGTTACACAGAAGGGGTAGTGGGGCTGTTTTTT; CDR3aa: CASSYTEGVVGLFF
v_gene: TRBV7-9; d_gene: TRBD2; j_gene: TRBJ2-5; abundance: -; CDR3nt: TGTGCCAGCAGCACAGGGACTAGCAGGGTACAAGAGACCCAGTACTTC; CDR3aa: CASSTGTSRVQETQYF
v_gene: TRBV7-9; d_gene: TRBD2; j_gene: TRBJ2-3; abundance: -; CDR3nt: TGTGCCAGCACCCGGCTCCGGGAGGGGGCAGATACGCAGTATTTT; CDR3aa: CASTRLREGADTQYF
v_gene: TRBV10-1; d_gene: -; j_gene: TRBJ2-1; abundance: -; CDR3nt: TGCGCCAGCGGCCCCCTAGCGCCCCCGCCCTTCTTC; CDR3aa: CASGPLAPPPFF
v_gene: TRBV5-1; d_gene: TRBD2; j_gene: TRBJ2-1; abundance: -; CDR3nt: TGCGCCAGCAGCCCTGGACTAGCGGCATACAATGAGCAGTTCTTC; CDR3aa: CASSPGLAAYNEQFF
v_gene: TRBV27; d_gene: -; j_gene: TRBJ1-4; abundance: -; CDR3nt: TGTGCCAGCAGTGGAGCCAGTGCAACTAATGAAAAACTGTTTTTT; CDR3aa: CASSGASATNEKLFF
v_gene: TRBV18; d_gene: -; j_gene: TRBJ1-5; abundance: -; CDR3nt: TGTGCCAGCTCACCAGGCGGGGGAAATCAGCCCCAGCATTTT; CDR3aa: CASSPGGGNQPQHF
v_gene: TRBV5-6; d_gene: TRBD1; j_gene: TRBJ2-5; abundance: -; CDR3nt: TGTGCCAGCAGCTCTACAGGGGCGGAGACCCAGTACTTC; CDR3aa: CASSSTGAETQYF
v_gene: TRBV12-5; d_gene: -; j_gene: TRBJ1-1; abundance: few; CDR3nt: TGTGCTAGTGCCGCAAGACAGACTGAAGCTTTCTTT; CDR3aa: CASAARQTEAFF
v_gene: TRBV18; d_gene: -; j_gene: TRBJ2-1; abundance: once; CDR3nt: TGTGCCAGCTCCCATGGACGGATCAATGAGCAGTTCTTC; CDR3aa: CASSHGRINEQFF
v_gene: TRBV5-1; d_gene: -; j_gene: TRBJ2-5; abundance: -; CDR3nt: TGCGCCAGCAGCCCAGGACCCACGGGGGAGACCCAGTACTTC; CDR3aa: CASSPGPTGETQYF
v_gene: TRBV4-1; d_gene: TRBD2; j_gene: TRBJ2-1; abundance: -; CDR3nt: TGCGCCAGCAGCCAAGCAGGACTAGCGGATGGGAATGAGCAGTTCTTC; CDR3aa: CASSQAGLADGNEQFF
v_gene: TRBV5-6; d_gene: -; j_gene: TRBJ2-5; abundance: -; CDR3nt: TGTGCCAGCAGCTGGGGGGAAACCCCTAGAAGGGAGCAGTACTTC; CDR3aa: CASSWGETPRREQYF
v_gene: TRBV5-1; d_gene: TRBD2; j_gene: TRBJ2-7; abundance: once; CDR3nt: TGCGCCAGCAGCTTGTCCAGCGGGGGCTCCTACGAGCAGTACTTC; CDR3aa: CASSLSSGGSYEQYF
v_gene: TRBV5-1; d_gene: -; j_gene: TRBJ2-1; abundance: -; CDR3nt: TGCGCCAGCAGCGCGGGACAAGGGAACTACAATGAGCAGTTCTTC; CDR3aa: CASSAGQGNYNEQFF
v_gene: TRBV5-1; d_gene: TRBD2; j_gene: TRBJ2-7; abundance: -; CDR3nt: TGCGCCAGCAGCTCTTTATTAACTAGCGGGACCGTCGAGCAGTACTTC; CDR3aa: CASSSLLTSGTVEQYF
v_gene: TRBV11-3; d_gene: TRBD2; j_gene: TRBJ2-1; abundance: -; CDR3nt: TGTGCCAGCAGCCACTTTGATAAGCGGGAGTCAAGGATAGGTGGGAATGAGCAGTTCTTC; CDR3aa: CASSHFDKRESRIGGNEQFF
v_gene: TRBV19; d_gene: -; j_gene: TRBJ2-2; abundance: -; CDR3nt: TGTGCCAGTACTATATCGGCCGGGGAGCTGTTTTTT; CDR3aa: CASTISAGELFF
v_gene: TRBV21-1; d_gene: -; j_gene: TRBJ2-3; abundance: -; CDR3nt: TGTGCCAGCAGCAAAGTTGCGGGTCCCGAGGATACGCAGTATTTT; CDR3aa: CASSKVAGPEDTQYF
v_gene: TRBV27; d_gene: TRBD2; j_gene: TRBJ2-7; abundance: -; CDR3nt: TGTGCCAGCAGTTTCACAGCGGGAGGCACCTACGAGCAGTACTTC; CDR3aa: CASSFTAGGTYEQYF
v_gene: TRBV30; d_gene: TRBD1; j_gene: TRBJ1-6; abundance: -; CDR3nt: TGTGCCTGGAGTGTGACAGGGGGGAATTCACCCCTCCACTTT; CDR3aa: CAWSVTGGNSPLHF
v_gene: TRBV4-2; d_gene: TRBD1; j_gene: TRBJ2-2; abundance: -; CDR3nt: TGTGCCAGCAGCCGAGGGACAGGGGGCGAGACCGGGGAGCTGTTTTTT; CDR3aa: CASSRGTGGETGELFF
v_gene: TRBV29-1; d_gene: -; j_gene: TRBJ2-1; abundance: -; CDR3nt: TGCAGCGGAATAGGCGTTGGGATAAGTGAGCAGTTCTTC; CDR3aa: CSGIGVGISEQFF
v_gene: TRBV5-1; d_gene: -; j_gene: TRBJ2-6; abundance: -; CDR3nt: TGCGCCAGCAGCTTACAGCCTAACTCTGGGGCCAACGTCCTGACTTTC; CDR3aa: CASSLQPNSGANVLTF
v_gene: TRBV18; d_gene: -; j_gene: TRBJ2-7; abundance: once; CDR3nt: TGTGCCAGCTCACCACCGAACGGGGAGGAACAGTACTTC; CDR3aa: CASSPPNGEEQYF
v_gene: TRBV5-1; d_gene: TRBD2; j_gene: TRBJ2-3; abundance: -; CDR3nt: TGCGCCAGCGCCGCGGGGCGGGGGAGCACAGATACGCAGTATTTT; CDR3aa: CASAAGRGSTDTQYF
v_gene: TRBV20-1; d_gene: -; j_gene: TRBJ1-1; abundance: once; CDR3nt: TGCAGTGCAACAAGGGCCCGAGCTTTCTTT; CDR3aa: CSATRARAFF
v_gene: TRBV5-1; d_gene: -; j_gene: TRBJ1-5; abundance: -; CDR3nt: TGCGCCAGCAGCTTGGAGCCAAATCAGCCCCAGCATTTT; CDR3aa: CASSLEPNQPQHF
v_gene: TRBV5-1; d_gene: -; j_gene: TRBJ2-5; abundance: -; CDR3nt: TGCGCCAGCAGCTTCCTCAGGGGTGGGAGGGAGACCCAGTACTTC; CDR3aa: CASSFLRGGRETQYF
v_gene: TRBV6-5; d_gene: -; j_gene: TRBJ1-2; abundance: -; CDR3nt: TGTGCCAGCATGCGGGACCTCAATCACTATGGCTACACCTTC; CDR3aa: CASMRDLNHYGYTF
v_gene: TRBV19; d_gene: -; j_gene: TRBJ2-2; abundance: -; CDR3nt: TGTGCCAGTAGTATAGGGGTTCGGGAGCTGTTTTTT; CDR3aa: CASSIGVRELFF
v_gene: TRBV7-2; d_gene: -; j_gene: TRBJ2-1; abundance: -; CDR3nt: TGTGCCAGCAGGGGACGGCCTACCTACAATGAGCAGTTCTTC; CDR3aa: CASRGRPTYNEQFF
v_gene: TRBV15; d_gene: TRBD1; j_gene: TRBJ1-4; abundance: -; CDR3nt: TGTGCCACCAGGGGACAGGGGGCCGGAGAAAAACTGTTTTTT; CDR3aa: CATRGQGAGEKLFF
v_gene: TRBV2; d_gene: -; j_gene: TRBJ2-1; abundance: -; CDR3nt: TGTGCCAGCAGTCCGGGACTTACCTACAATGAGCAGTTCTTC; CDR3aa: CASSPGLTYNEQFF
v_gene: TRBV29-1; d_gene: -; j_gene: TRBJ1-3; abundance: -; CDR3nt: TGCAGCGTTGCAGGGCAGGGTGGAAACACCATATATTTT; CDR3aa: CSVAGQGGNTIYF
v_gene: TRBV27; d_gene: -; j_gene: TRBJ2-7; abundance: -; CDR3nt: TGTGCCAGCAGCAATTCCGGGACACACCCCTACGAGCAGTACTTC; CDR3aa: CASSNSGTHPYEQYF
v_gene: TRBV15; d_gene: TRBD2; j_gene: TRBJ2-1; abundance: -; CDR3nt: TGTGCCACCAGCTCCCGGGCGGGAGGGAATTACAATGAGCAGTTCTTC; CDR3aa: CATSSRAGGNYNEQFF
v_gene: TRBV7-9; d_gene: -; j_gene: TRBJ2-1; abundance: -; CDR3nt: TGTGCCAGCAGCTTAAGGCGGGAAGGCCAGGGTGAGCAGTTCTTC; CDR3aa: CASSLRREGQGEQFF
v_gene: TRBV7-9; d_gene: -; j_gene: TRBJ2-2; abundance: -; CDR3nt: TGTGCCAGCAGCTTAGGTTGGACCGGGGAGCTGTTTTTT; CDR3aa: CASSLGWTGELFF
v_gene: TRBV20-1; d_gene: -; j_gene: TRBJ2-3; abundance: -; CDR3nt: TGCAGTGCTAGAGACCAGCAAAGGCAGTATTTT; CDR3aa: CSARDQQRQYF
v_gene: TRBV5-1; d_gene: -; j_gene: TRBJ1-2; abundance: once; CDR3nt: TGCGCCAGCAGCTCGGAGGGGGTTCAAGGTGACTATGGCTACACCTTC; CDR3aa: CASSSEGVQGDYGYTF
v_gene: TRBV15; d_gene: -; j_gene: TRBJ2-5; abundance: -; CDR3nt: TGTGCCACCGCAGCAGGGCCTCAAGAGACCCAGTACTTC; CDR3aa: CATAAGPQETQYF
v_gene: TRBV6-5; d_gene: TRBD2; j_gene: TRBJ2-1; abundance: -; CDR3nt: TGTGCCAGCAGTCTCAGCGGGAGAGGGAATGAGCAGTTCTTC; CDR3aa: CASSLSGRGNEQFF
v_gene: TRBV21-1; d_gene: -; j_gene: TRBJ2-7; abundance: -; CDR3nt: TGTGCCAGCAGCAAAGAGGGGGGAGGGCCCTTTCGGTCCCTCGAGCAGTACTTC; CDR3aa: CASSKEGGGPFRSLEQYF
v_gene: TRBV5-1; d_gene: TRBD1; j_gene: TRBJ2-5; abundance: -; CDR3nt: TGCGCCAGCAGCGACCCGACAGGGGGCTGGGAGACCCAGTACTTC; CDR3aa: CASSDPTGGWETQYF
v_gene: TRBV13; d_gene: -; j_gene: TRBJ1-2; abundance: -; CDR3nt: TGTGCCAGCAGCCAGGGATATGGCTACACCTTC; CDR3aa: CASSQGYGYTF
v_gene: TRBV4-2; d_gene: -; j_gene: TRBJ2-7; abundance: -; CDR3nt: TGTGCCAGCAGCCTAAGGGGGGGGAAAACCACCTACGAGCAGTACTTC; CDR3aa: CASSLRGGKTTYEQYF
v_gene: TRBV7-2; d_gene: TRBD1; j_gene: TRBJ1-1; abundance: -; CDR3nt: TGTGCCAGCAGCCAAGACAGGGGTGGCACTGAAGCTTTCTTT; CDR3aa: CASSQDRGGTEAFF
v_gene: TRBV7-8; d_gene: -; j_gene: TRBJ2-3; abundance: -; CDR3nt: TGTGCCAGCAGCTTATTCCGGACCCCGGATACGCAGTATTTT; CDR3aa: CASSLFRTPDTQYF
v_gene: TRBV5-4; d_gene: -; j_gene: TRBJ2-7; abundance: -; CDR3nt: TGTGCCAGCAGCCCCGACGTTAGCCGAGGCGAGCAGTACTTC; CDR3aa: CASSPDVSRGEQYF
v_gene: TRBV10-3; d_gene: TRBD2; j_gene: TRBJ2-2; abundance: -; CDR3nt: TGTGCCATCAGTGGATGGAGGACTAGTGGCACCGGGGAGCTGTTTTTT; CDR3aa: CAISGWRTSGTGELFF
v_gene: TRBV6-4; d_gene: TRBD1; j_gene: TRBJ1-2; abundance: -; CDR3nt: TGTGCCAGCAGTCCACAGGGGCCACCTGGGGTCTATGGCTACACCTTC; CDR3aa: CASSPQGPPGVYGYTF
v_gene: TRBV28; d_gene: TRBD2; j_gene: TRBJ2-1; abundance: -; CDR3nt: TGTGCCAGCAGTTTGGGGCTAGCGGTCTACAATGAGCAGTTCTTC; CDR3aa: CASSLGLAVYNEQFF
v_gene: TRBV6-6; d_gene: TRBD2; j_gene: TRBJ2-1; abundance: -; CDR3nt: TGTGCCAGCACCTCGGTGATAGCGGGAGGCAATGAGCAGTTCTTC; CDR3aa: CASTSVIAGGNEQFF
v_gene: TRBV7-2; d_gene: -; j_gene: TRBJ1-2; abundance: -; CDR3nt: TGTGCCAGCAGCTTAATTATCAGGACAGATGGCTACACCTTC; CDR3aa: CASSLIIRTDGYTF
v_gene: TRBV7-9; d_gene: -; j_gene: TRBJ2-1; abundance: -; CDR3nt: TGTGCCAGCAGCTTTCTAGGGTATGAGCAGTTCTTC; CDR3aa: CASSFLGYEQFF